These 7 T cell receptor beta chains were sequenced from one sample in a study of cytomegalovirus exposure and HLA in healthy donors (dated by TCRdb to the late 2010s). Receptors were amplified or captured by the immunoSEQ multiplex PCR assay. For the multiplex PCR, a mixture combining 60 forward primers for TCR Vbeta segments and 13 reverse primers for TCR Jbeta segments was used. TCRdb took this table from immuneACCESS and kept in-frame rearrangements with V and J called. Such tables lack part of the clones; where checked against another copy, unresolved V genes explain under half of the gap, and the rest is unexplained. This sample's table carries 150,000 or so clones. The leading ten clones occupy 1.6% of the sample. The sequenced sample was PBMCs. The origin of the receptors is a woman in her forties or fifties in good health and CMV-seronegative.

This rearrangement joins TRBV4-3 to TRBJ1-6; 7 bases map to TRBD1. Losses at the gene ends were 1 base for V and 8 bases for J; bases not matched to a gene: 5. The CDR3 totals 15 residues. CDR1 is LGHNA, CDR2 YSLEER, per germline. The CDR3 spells CASSQGGRGYSPLHF. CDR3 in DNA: TGCGCCAGCAGCCAAGGAGGCAGGGGGTATTCACCCCTCCACTTT.

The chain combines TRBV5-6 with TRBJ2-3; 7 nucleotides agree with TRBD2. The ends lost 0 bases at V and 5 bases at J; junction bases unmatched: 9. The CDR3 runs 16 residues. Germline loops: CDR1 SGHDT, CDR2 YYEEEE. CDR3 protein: CASSLALRLAGDTQYF. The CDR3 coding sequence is TGTGCCAGCAGCTTGGCCCTTCGACTAGCCGGAGATACGCAGTATTTT.

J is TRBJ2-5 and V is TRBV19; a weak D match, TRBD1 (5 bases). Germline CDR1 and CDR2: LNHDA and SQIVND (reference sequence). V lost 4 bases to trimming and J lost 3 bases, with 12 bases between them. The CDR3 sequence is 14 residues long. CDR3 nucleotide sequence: TGTGCCAGTAGTACCCGGCAGGGCGAAGAGACCCAGTACTTC. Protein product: CASSTRQGEETQYF.

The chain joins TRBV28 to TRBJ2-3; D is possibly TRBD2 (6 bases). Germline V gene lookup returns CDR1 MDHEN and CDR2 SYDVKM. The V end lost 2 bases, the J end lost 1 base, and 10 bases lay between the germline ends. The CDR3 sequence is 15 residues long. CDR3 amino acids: CASSLGWGGTDTQYF. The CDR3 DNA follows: TGTGCCAGCAGTTTAGGATGGGGGGGCACAGATACGCAGTATTTT.

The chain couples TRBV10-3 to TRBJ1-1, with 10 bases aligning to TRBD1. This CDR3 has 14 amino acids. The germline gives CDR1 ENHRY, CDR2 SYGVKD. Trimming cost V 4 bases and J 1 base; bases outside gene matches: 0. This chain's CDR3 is CAISGDRGNTEAFF. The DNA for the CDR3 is TGTGCCATCAGTGGGGACAGGGGGAACACTGAAGCTTTCTTT.

DNA for the CDR3: TGTGCCAGTAAATTCGGGACAGGGTTGACCGGGGAGCTGTTTTTT. This codes for CASKFGTGLTGELFF. The V and J genes are TRBV19 and TRBJ2-2, with 9 bases matching TRBD1. J lost 5 bases, V lost 7 bases, and 8 bases had no gene match. The CDR3 runs 15 residues. Germline CDR1 reads LNHDA; CDR2 reads SQIVND (reference sequence).

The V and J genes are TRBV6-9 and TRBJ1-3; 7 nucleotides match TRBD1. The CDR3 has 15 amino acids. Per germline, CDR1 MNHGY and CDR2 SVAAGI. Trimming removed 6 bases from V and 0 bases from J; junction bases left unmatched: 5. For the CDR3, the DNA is TGTGCCAGCAGGTCTACAGGGGCCTCTGGAAACACCATATATTTT. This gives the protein CASRSTGASGNTIYF.